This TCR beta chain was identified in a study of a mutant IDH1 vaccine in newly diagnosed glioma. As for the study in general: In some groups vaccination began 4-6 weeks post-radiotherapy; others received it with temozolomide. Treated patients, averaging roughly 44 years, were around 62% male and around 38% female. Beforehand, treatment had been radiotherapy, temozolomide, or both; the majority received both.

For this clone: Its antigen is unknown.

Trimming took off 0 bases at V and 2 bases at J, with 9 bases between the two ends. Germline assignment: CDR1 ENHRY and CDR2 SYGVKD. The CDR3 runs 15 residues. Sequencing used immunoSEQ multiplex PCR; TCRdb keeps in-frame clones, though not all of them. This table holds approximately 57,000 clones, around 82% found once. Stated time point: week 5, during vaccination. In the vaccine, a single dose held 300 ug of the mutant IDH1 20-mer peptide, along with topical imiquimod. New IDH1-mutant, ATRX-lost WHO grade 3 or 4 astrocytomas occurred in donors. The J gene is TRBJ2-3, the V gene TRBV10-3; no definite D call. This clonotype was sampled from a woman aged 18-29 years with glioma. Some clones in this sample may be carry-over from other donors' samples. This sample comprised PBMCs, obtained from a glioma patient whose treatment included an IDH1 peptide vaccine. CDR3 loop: CAISESRDYTDTQYF. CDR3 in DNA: TGTGCCATCAGTGAGTCCAGAGATTACACAGATACGCAGTATTTT.